The present entry profiles one T cell receptor beta chain with its context. The antigen it binds to is not known. No much larger clone exists at a distance of one base, and base qualities are not known. CD8 naive samples consisted of CD45RO-negative cells that were positively selected for CCR7, yielding a CD45RA+CCR7+ population without TemRA cells. The donors were healthy, HIV-negative adults who had no recently reported acute infections or vaccinations. Only Caucasian adults living in Nashville, Tennessee, USA were represented among the donors. After blood collection by leukapheresis, PBMCs were isolated using Ficoll-Histopaque density gradient centrifugation and then cryopreserved in the vapor phase of liquid nitrogen. Purity and quantity of every magnetically sorted T cell population were checked by analytical flow cytometry. Genomic DNA was isolated from each sorted fraction and quantified by UV absorbance on a Nanodrop 2000c.

Using the deep immunoSEQ assay, multiplex PCR amplified TCR CDR3 regions from genomic DNA. For each cell subset, the extracted genomic DNA was distributed evenly across all wells of several immunoSEQ 96-well plates, and each plate served as one replicate. For sorted subsets, each replicate PCR was loaded with 150 to 250 ng genomic DNA, equivalent to 25,000 to 35,000 T cell genomes. Purified libraries were measured with a Qubit 3.0 fluorometer, size-checked on a Bioanalyzer 2100, and measured again with the KAPA Library Quantification kit. A separate single-read 150-cycle Illumina NextSeq 550 flow cell was used to sequence each immunoSEQ 96-well plate. The authors' analysis ran thus. Because the immunoSEQ output held only junctional sequences and lacked quality scores, the filtering could not match the filtering applied to full-length reads. To assign V/J genes and CDR3, sequences were annotated using PyIR, a Python wrapper for IgBLAST v1.9, with IMGT germline references. Reads were filtered out if the reads had weak V/J assignments (E-value above 1e-6), no CDR3, stop codons, out-of-frame junctions, or ambiguous translated residues. V3J clonotypes were defined by identical inferred V gene, J gene, and CDR3 amino acid sequence. Percentage overlap between repertoires was computed as shared unique clonotypes divided by the size of the smaller repertoire. Three approaches were used to assess repertoire richness: RTK rarefaction, the Chao1 estimator, and Recon v2.1 estimates of unobserved clonotypes. OLGA was used to compute generation probabilities for all TCRbeta clonotypes that the gDNA method yielded from a few donors. In its TCRdb copy, this immuneACCESS table keeps in-frame sequences only and misses some clones. Where compared with another copy, unresolved V genes explain less than half of these, and the others have no known cause. V, J and clone size derive from that table, while D and trimming were established from the DNA sequence. The sample profile shows about 650,000 clones; about 95% of them were found once. In total, the top ten clones hold less than 0.13% of the sample.

The record originates from a study of shared clonotypes between healthy human individuals (dated by TCRdb to the early 2020s). Study-level background: The cohort comprised a couple of women and a few men aged 18 to 49 years. Per donor, three plates each were used for CD4 naive and CD4 memory, two for CD8 naive, and one for CD8 memory. To estimate repertoire size and how much clonotype sharing occurs between individuals, the study deeply sequenced the blood TCR repertoires of several healthy adults. To increase sequencing depth and limit assay-specific biases, TCR repertoire library preparation and sequencing were carried out by different laboratories using diverse techniques. Each donor's leukapheresis produced roughly between about 0.8 and 8.9 billion PBMCs.

The germline V gene sets CDR1 to SGHDT and CDR2 to YYEEEE. The CDR3 contains 12 residues, cysteine and phenylalanine counted. Only CDR3 DNA remains: 36 bases, in frame from the first base. The trim is 4 bases for V and 10 bases for J, with a gap of 12 bases between the germline ends. What the authors observed across the whole study: Sampling was restricted to blood, and TCR repertoires in tissue are likely to differ from TCR repertoires in blood. Estimated clonotype richness was generally larger for naive than for memory subsets. Across a handful of donors, 5% to 6% of naive CD4, 3.5% of naive CD8, approximately 2.5% of memory CD4, and about 0.4% of memory CD8 clonotypes were shared. Based on pairwise subsampling, the degree of clonotype sharing among donors was expected to be affected by sequencing depth. Rarefaction of sorted-subset datasets indicated incomplete sequencing despite the large sequencing depth. Higher generation probabilities were observed for clonotypes shared by all four sorted-subset donors than for non-shared clonotypes. The genetic and exposure-history diversity represented was limited by the small number of donors.

The specimen was naive CD8+ T cells sorted from blood. The meaning of the sample's cell subset or site label: CD45RA+CCR7+. The clonotype was recovered from a woman aged 25 to 39 in good health. The sequence links TRBV5-6 to TRBJ2-1; TRBD2 might be the D gene, on 5 matching bases. In nucleotides, the sequence is TGTGCCAGCAGCCCCGTCCGGGGAGAGCAGTTCTTC. Its translation reads: CASSPVRGEQFF. Full variable domain (CDR3 extended with the reference TRBV5-6 and TRBJ2-1 proteins): DAGVTQSPTHLIKTRGQQVTLRCSPKSGHDTVSWYQQALGQGPQFIFQYYEEEERQRGNFPDRFSGHQFPNYSSELNVNALLLGDSALYLCASSPVRGEQFFGPGTRLTVL.